This record concerns one T cell receptor beta chain sequence. Its target antigen remains unknown. Base-call qualities are not available, and no considerably larger clone is one nucleotide away. This entry comes from a study of cytomegalovirus exposure and HLA in healthy donors (dated 2017 in TCRdb). About the investigation overall: According to a later analysis, the 120 or so validation repertoires were produced on the same platform as the 666 repertoires of the first cohort. The study was designed to test whether signatures of past pathogen exposure could be identified by cataloging public T cell receptors. In addition to the first cohort of 666 subjects, a separate validation cohort of about 120 different subjects was used. The study combined high-throughput TCR immunosequencing, statistical association of individual TCRs with disease status, and machine learning to predict cytomegalovirus infection status. The research as a whole found: Three of the identified cytomegalovirus-associated TCR beta chains were confirmed in vitro to be specific for cytomegalovirus antigens. While some public TCRs were present in many individuals, most TCR sequences turned up only very rarely across donors. It was suggested by the authors that the approach could potentially be generalized to other disease states and immunological phenotypes. A later analysis lacked HLA typing for the validation cohort, so it scored co-occurrence in that cohort across all 110 or so repertoires. Of the cluster scores, around 95% were above 0 in a later analysis, which found that TCRs clustered in the first cohort also tended to co-occur in the 95 to 150 validation repertoires. Cytomegalovirus status was reported to be diagnosed by the classifier with high specificity and sensitivity in both the original and validation cohorts. A total of 150 to 200 TCR beta chains were listed by the study as associated with cytomegalovirus.

The library was built by means of the immunoSEQ multiplex PCR assay. As for the authors' bioinformatics: A statistical classification framework was built to diagnose cytomegalovirus status from the catalog of TCR beta chain sequences. TCRdb limited this immuneACCESS table to in-frame rearrangements with V and J called. A share of clones is missing; checked studies link under half to unresolved V genes, and the rest is unexplained. The V and J calls and the clone size are those of that table, but D and trimming were determined from the DNA. The sample table holds 150,000 to 200,000 clones, of which 80% to 90% were seen once. In total, the top ten clones hold more than 1.2% of the sample. Between the V and J ends, shortened by 5 bases and 4 bases respectively, the junction contains 11 bases. The germline V gene encodes CDR1 SNHLY and CDR2 FYNNEI. The CDR3 runs 13 residues from the cysteine to the phenylalanine. The read is trimmed to its CDR3 DNA, 39 bases read in frame from base 1.

Donors formed part of the validation cohort, which comprised fewer than 150 subjects and was distinct from the first cohort of over 500 subjects. The material sequenced was PBMCs. This receptor chain uses TRBV2 and TRBJ1-1; a tentative D call is TRBD1 (6 bases match). This TCR derives from a woman aged 25 to 39 in good health and CMV-seronegative. The CDR3 here reads CASSPGVFTEAFF. The DNA sequence reads TGTGCCAGCAGTCCAGGGGTTTTCACTGAAGCTTTCTTT.